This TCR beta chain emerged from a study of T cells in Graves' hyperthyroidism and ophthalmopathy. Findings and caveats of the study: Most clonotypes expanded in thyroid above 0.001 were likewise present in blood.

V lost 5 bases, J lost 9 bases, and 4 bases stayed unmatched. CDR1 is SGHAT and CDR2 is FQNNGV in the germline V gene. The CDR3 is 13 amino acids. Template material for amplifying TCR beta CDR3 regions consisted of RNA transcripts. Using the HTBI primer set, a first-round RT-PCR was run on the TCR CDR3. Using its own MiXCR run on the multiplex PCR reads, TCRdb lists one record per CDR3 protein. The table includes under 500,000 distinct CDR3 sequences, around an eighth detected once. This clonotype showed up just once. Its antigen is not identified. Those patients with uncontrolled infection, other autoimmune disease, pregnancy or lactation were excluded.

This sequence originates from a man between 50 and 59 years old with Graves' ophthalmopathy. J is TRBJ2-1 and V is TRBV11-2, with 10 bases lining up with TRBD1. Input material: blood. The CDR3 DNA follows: TGTGCCAGCAGCCATGGACAGGGGGGTGAGCAGTTCTTC. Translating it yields CASSHGQGGEQFF.